This TCR beta chain was sequenced for a study of blood T cell repertoires in COVID-19. Study as a whole: Samples of COVID-19 (acute and convalescent) were obtained from the United States, Italy and Spain. T cells, B-cell-depleted T cells, or PBMCs supplied cDNA or gDNA.

This CDR3 contains 13 residues. Germline V CDR1 and CDR2: DFQATT, SNEGSKA (reference sequence). The ends were cut back, 3 bases at V and 5 bases at J, with 11 bases in the middle. Original processing methods: Estimates of nucleated cell counts were drawn from the amplification of reference gene primers. The method was immunoSEQ multiplex PCR; TCRdb's version includes in-frame clones alone and lacks a portion of them. V and J calls and clone size are those listed in that table; D and trimming were worked out from the DNA. The sample yields 100,000 to 120,000 clones, 60% to 80% seen once. The chain employs TRBV20-1 and TRBJ2-1; D might be TRBD1 (6 bases). This TCR was recovered from a woman aged 80 or older with active or convalescent COVID-19. Sequencing input: peripheral blood. The CDR3 protein is CSASVSGDNEQFF. The CDR3 nucleotides read TGCAGTGCTAGTGTATCAGGGGACAATGAGCAGTTCTTC.